This T cell receptor (beta chain) came from a study of blood T cells in healthy people across ages. Germline loops: CDR1 LGHNA, CDR2 YSLEER. This CDR3 is built from 15 residues. V was pared by 3 bases and J by 5 bases, with 7 bases of the junction left unmatched. Alongside a J-beta primer mix, a sample-barcoded 5' primer served in a second PCR lasting about 7 to 12 cycles. From the 5' RACE reads, TCRdb called clonotypes with MiXCR, one entry per CDR3 protein. The sample holds hundreds of thousands of distinct CDR3 sequences; around 30% are singletons and the top ten take roughly 17%. Specimen: blood. The chain uses TRBV4-3 and TRBJ2-5, with 9 bases fitting TRBD1. The TCR sequence derives from an elderly woman in good health. This chain's CDR3 is CASSHGDRVRETQYF. Here the CDR3 DNA reads TGCGCCAGCAGCCATGGGGACAGGGTGAGGGAGACCCAGTACTTC.